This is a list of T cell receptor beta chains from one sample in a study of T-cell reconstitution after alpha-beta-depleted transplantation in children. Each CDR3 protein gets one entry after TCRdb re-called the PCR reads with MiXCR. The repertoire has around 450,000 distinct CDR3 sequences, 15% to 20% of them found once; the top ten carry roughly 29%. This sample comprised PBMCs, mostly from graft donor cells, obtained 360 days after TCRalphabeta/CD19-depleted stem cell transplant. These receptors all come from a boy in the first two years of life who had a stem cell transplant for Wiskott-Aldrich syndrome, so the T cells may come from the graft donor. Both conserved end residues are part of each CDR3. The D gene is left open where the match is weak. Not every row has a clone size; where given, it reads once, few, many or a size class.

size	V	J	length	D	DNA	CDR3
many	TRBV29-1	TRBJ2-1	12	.	TGCAGCGTCAGGGCACTAAACAATGAGCAGTTCTTC	CSVRALNNEQFF
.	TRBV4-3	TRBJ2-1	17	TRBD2	TGCGCCAGCAGCCAAGACCCCGGGACTAGCTTACACAATGAGCAGTTCTTC	CASSQDPGTSLHNEQFF
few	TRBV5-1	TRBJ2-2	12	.	TGCGCCAGCAGCCCGAACGCCGGGGAGCTGTTTTTT	CASSPNAGELFF
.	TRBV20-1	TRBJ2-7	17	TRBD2	TGCAGTGCTTCGACTAGCGGGATCCAGGTCCACTCCTACGAGCAGTACTTC	CSASTSGIQVHSYEQYF
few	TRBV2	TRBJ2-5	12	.	TGTGCCACCCGGACCTATCAAGAGACCCAGTACTTC	CATRTYQETQYF
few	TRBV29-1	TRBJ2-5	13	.	TGCAGCGTTGAACCTCGGGGGTTGGAGACCCAGTACTTC	CSVEPRGLETQYF
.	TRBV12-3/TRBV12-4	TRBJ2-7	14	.	TGTGCCAGCAGCTTTTCCAGGGTAACCTACGAGCAGTACTTC	CASSFSRVTYEQYF
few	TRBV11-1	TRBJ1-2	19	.	TGTGCCAGCAGCCCGAGCAGCATCCCCTCTGATAGCTTCTTCTATGGCTACACCTTC	CASSPSSIPSDSFFYGYTF
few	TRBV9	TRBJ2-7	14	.	TGTGCCAGCAGCGTAGGGGCTAGAGCCTACGAGCAGTACTTC	CASSVGARAYEQYF
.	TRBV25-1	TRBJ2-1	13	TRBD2	TGTGCCAGCAGCAGCGGGAGGGTCTATGAGCAGTTCTTC	CASSSGRVYEQFF
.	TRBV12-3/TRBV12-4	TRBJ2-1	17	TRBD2	TGTGCCAGCATACTAGCGGGAGGGCCCCTTTCCTACAATGAGCAGTTCTTC	CASILAGGPLSYNEQFF
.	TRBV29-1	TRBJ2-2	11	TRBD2	TGCAGCGTTCGGGGGGCCGGGGAGCTGTTTTTT	CSVRGAGELFF
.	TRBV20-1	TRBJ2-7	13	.	TGCAGTGCTAGAGGGGCGACTGACTACGAGCAGTACTTC	CSARGATDYEQYF
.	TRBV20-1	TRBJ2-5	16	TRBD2	TGCAGTGCTAGAGATCCCTTTGGGAGGGACGTAGAGACCCAGTACTTC	CSARDPFGRDVETQYF
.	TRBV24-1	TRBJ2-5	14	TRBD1	TGTGCCACCAGTCTAGACAGGGACCAAGAGACCCAGTACTTC	CATSLDRDQETQYF
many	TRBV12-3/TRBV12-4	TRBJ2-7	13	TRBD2	TGTGCCAGCAGCCTTAGCGGGAGGAGCGAGCAGTACTTC	CASSLSGRSEQYF
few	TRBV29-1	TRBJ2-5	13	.	TGCAGCGTTGAATCTGCTCTCCAAGAGACCCAGTACTTC	CSVESALQETQYF
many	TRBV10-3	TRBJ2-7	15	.	TGTGCCATCAGTGACCCAGGCCAGGACGCCTACGAGCAGTACTTC	CAISDPGQDAYEQYF
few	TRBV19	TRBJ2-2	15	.	TGTGCCAGTCAAAACGACAGGCTCGACACCGGGGAGCTGTTTTTT	CASQNDRLDTGELFF
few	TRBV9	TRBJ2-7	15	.	TGTGCCAGCAGCGTAGGGGGTAGCAAGTCCTACGAGCAGTACTTC	CASSVGGSKSYEQYF
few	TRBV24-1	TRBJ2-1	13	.	TGTGCCACCAGTGATCCCCGAGTCAATGAGCAGTTCTTC	CATSDPRVNEQFF
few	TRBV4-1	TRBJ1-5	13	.	TGCGCCAGCAGCAACAGGTTGTATCAGCCCCAGCATTTT	CASSNRLYQPQHF
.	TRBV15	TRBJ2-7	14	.	TGTGCCACCAGCAGAGATCACTTTCCCTACGAGCAGTACTTC	CATSRDHFPYEQYF
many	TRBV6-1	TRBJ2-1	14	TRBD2	TGTGCCAGCCGGCTAGCGGGACGGAAGGATGAGCAGTTCTTC	CASRLAGRKDEQFF
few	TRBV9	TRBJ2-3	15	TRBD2	TGTGCCAGCAGCGTCCGCGGGGGGCGCACAGATACGCAGTATTTT	CASSVRGGRTDTQYF
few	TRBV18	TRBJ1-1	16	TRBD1	TGTGCCAGCTCACCAAGGAAGGGGGCGGGGAACACTGAAGCTTTCTTT	CASSPRKGAGNTEAFF
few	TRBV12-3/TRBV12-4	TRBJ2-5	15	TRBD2	TGTGCCAGCAGTTTAGGCAGTGGGAGGGTAGAGACCCAGTACTTC	CASSLGSGRVETQYF
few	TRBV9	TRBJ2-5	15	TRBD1	TGTGCCAGCAGCTTCCGGACAGGGTTCCAAGAGACCCAGTACTTC	CASSFRTGFQETQYF
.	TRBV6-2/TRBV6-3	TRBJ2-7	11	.	TGTGCCAGCAGCGACAACTACGAGCAGTACTTC	CASSDNYEQYF
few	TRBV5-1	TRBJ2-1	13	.	TGCGCCAGCAGACAGGACCCCTACAATGAGCAGTTCTTC	CASRQDPYNEQFF
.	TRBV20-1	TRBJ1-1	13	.	TGCAGTGCTAGAGATAGCAGGGCCTCTGAAGCTTTCTTT	CSARDSRASEAFF
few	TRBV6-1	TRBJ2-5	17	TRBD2	TGTGCCAGCAGCCAAGGTCGAGCGGGGGGCCGACGGGAGACCCAGTACTTC	CASSQGRAGGRRETQYF
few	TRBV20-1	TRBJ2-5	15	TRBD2	TGCAGTGCTAGGGATACTAGCGGGGGGAGGGAGACCCAGTACTTC	CSARDTSGGRETQYF
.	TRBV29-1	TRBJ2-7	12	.	TGCAGCGTTGAAATCCAGATCGGGGATCAGTACTTC	CSVEIQIGDQYF
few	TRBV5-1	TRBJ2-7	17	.	TGCGCCAGCAGCCGATCGGGACCTAAAACTGTGAACTACGAGCAGTACTTC	CASSRSGPKTVNYEQYF
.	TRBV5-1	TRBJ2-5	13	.	TGCGCCAGCAGCTTGGACCGGCAAGAGACCCAGTACTTC	CASSLDRQETQYF
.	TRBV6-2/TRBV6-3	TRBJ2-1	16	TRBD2	TGTGCCAGCAAGGCTAGCGGGAGTGGGATTGTGAATGAGCAGTTCTTC	CASKASGSGIVNEQFF
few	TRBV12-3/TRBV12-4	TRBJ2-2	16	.	TGTGCCAGCAGTTTATATAGTCCGTTTCCGTCCGGGGAGCTGTTTTTT	CASSLYSPFPSGELFF
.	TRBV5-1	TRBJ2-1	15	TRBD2	TGCGCCAGCAGCCCCGGACTAGCGGGGGATCATGAGCAGTTCTTC	CASSPGLAGDHEQFF
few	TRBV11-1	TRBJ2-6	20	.	TGTGCCAGCAGCTACATGACAGGCCTACCGATCCACTCTGGGGCCAACGTCCTGACTTTC	CASSYMTGLPIHSGANVLTF
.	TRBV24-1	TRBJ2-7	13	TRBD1	TGTGCCACCACCCGACAGGGGGCCTACGAGCAGTACTTC	CATTRQGAYEQYF
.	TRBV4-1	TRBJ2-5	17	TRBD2	TGCGCCAGCAGCCGTGGGACTAGCGGGAGTACCCAAGAGACCCAGTACTTC	CASSRGTSGSTQETQYF
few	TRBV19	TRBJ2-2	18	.	TGTGCCAGTAGTATTTTCCTTAAAATACCGAGGCGCACCGGGGAGCTGTTTTTT	CASSIFLKIPRRTGELFF